This paragraph reports one TCR beta chain. Its antigen is still unknown. Germline-derived CDR1 and CDR2 are SGHTA and FQGTGA. The J segment lost 3 bases and the V segment lost 1 base, leaving 2 bases of the junction unmatched. The CDR3 consists of 15 residues. Researchers ran the PCR with 60 Vbeta and 13 Jbeta primers. Using immunoSEQ multiplex PCR, the repertoire was profiled, and TCRdb retains in-frame clones only, with some absent. The table has some 160,000 clones, 80% to 85% seen once; the top ten hold less than 4%. This specimen comes from a study of cytomegalovirus exposure and HLA in healthy donors. Study results and limitations: For most TCR sequences rarity was the rule, although some public TCRs occurred in many donors. The investigators catalogued 150 to 200 TCR beta chains as cytomegalovirus-associated. A few of the chains that were CMV-associated were confirmed in vitro to be specific for CMV antigens.

The chain links TRBV7-3 to TRBJ2-5; 10 positions match TRBD1. This TCR came from a male donor in good health and CMV-seronegative. Sequencing was carried out using PBMCs. CDR3 protein: CASSLMGTGEETQYF. The CDR3 DNA follows: TGTGCCAGCAGCTTAATGGGGACAGGGGAAGAGACCCAGTACTTC.